The entry below gives a single T cell receptor beta chain sequence along with its context. The antigen remains unidentified. This entry comes from a study of cytomegalovirus exposure and HLA in healthy donors. The CDR3 sequence is 14 residues long. CDR1 SNHLY and CDR2 FYNNEI come from the germline V gene. The V gene end was trimmed by 8 bases and the J gene end by 0 bases; junction bases not matched to a gene: 7. General study points: Whilst most TCR sequences proved rare, a subset of public TCRs occurred across many donors.

Clones were read by immunoSEQ multiplex PCR, and TCRdb kept only the in-frame ones, dropping some. The sample holds 97,000 or so clones, around nine tenths seen once. Sequencing was carried out using PBMCs. This chain joins TRBV2 and TRBJ2-7, with TRBD2 matching 7 bases. The clonotype was recovered from a woman in her twenties or thirties in good health and CMV-seronegative. The CDR3 protein is CASQRDLNSYEQYF. In DNA form, the CDR3 reads TGTGCCAGCCAGCGGGACCTAAACTCCTACGAGCAGTACTTC.